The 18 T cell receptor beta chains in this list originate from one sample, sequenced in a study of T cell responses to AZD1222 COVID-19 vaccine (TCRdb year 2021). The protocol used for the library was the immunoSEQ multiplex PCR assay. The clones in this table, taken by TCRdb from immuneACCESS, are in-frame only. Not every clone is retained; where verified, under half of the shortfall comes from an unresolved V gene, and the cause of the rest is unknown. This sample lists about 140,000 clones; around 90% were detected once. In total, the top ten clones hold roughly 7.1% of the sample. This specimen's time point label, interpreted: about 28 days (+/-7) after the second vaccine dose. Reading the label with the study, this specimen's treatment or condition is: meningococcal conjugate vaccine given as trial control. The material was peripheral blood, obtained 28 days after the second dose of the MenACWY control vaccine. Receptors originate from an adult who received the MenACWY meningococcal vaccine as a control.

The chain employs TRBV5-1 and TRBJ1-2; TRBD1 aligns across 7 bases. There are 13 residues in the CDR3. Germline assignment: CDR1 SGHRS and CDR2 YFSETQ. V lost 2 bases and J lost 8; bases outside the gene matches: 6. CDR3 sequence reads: CASSFDRAGGYTF. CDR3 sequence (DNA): TGCGCCAGCAGCTTTGACAGGGCAGGCGGCTACACCTTC.

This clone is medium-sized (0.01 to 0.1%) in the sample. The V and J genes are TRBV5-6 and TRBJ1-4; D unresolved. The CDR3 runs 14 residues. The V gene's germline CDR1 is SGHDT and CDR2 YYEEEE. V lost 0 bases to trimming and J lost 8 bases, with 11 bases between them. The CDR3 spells CASSLAGEEEKLFF. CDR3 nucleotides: TGTGCCAGCAGCTTGGCTGGGGAGGAAGAAAAACTGTTTTTT.

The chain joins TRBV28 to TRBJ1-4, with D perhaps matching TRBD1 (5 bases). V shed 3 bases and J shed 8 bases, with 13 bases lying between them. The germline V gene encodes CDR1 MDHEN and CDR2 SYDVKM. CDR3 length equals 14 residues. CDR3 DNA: TGTGCCAGCAGTTTTTGGCAGGGTATGGAAAAACTGTTTTTT. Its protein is CASSFWQGMEKLFF.

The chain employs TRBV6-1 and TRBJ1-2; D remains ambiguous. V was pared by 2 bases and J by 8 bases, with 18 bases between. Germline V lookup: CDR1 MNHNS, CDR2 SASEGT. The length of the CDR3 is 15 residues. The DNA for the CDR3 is TGTGCCAGCAGTGAAATAGGGTCAGACCTGGGAGGCTACACCTTC. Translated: CASSEIGSDLGGYTF.

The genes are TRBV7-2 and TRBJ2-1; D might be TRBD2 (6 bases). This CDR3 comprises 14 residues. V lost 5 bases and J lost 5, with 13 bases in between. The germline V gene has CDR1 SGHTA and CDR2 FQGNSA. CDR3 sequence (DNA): TGTGCCAGCAGCCCCCACTGGGGGGACAATGAGCAGTTCTTC. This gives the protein CASSPHWGDNEQFF.

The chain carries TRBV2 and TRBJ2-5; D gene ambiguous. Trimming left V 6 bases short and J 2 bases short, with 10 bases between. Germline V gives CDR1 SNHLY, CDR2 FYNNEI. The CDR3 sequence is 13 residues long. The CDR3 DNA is TGTGCCAGCAGAAGAGACGTACAAGAGACCCAGTACTTC. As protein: CASRRDVQETQYF.

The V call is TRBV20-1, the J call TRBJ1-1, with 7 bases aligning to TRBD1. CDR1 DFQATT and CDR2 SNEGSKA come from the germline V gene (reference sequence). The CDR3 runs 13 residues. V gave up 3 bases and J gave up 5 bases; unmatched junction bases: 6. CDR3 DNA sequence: TGCAGTGCTAGTAACAGGGGAGCAACTGAAGCTTTCTTT. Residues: CSASNRGATEAFF.

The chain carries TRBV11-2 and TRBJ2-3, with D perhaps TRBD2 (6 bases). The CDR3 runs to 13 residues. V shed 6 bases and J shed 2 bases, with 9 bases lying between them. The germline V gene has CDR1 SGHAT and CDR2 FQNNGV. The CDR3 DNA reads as TGTGCCAGCAGTGGGAGGTTCACAGATACGCAGTATTTT. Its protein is CASSGRFTDTQYF.

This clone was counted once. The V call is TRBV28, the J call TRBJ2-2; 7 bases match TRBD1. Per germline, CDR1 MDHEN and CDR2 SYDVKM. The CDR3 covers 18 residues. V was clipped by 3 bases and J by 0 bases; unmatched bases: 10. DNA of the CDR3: TGTGCCAGCAGTTTTATAGGGGGCGGAACCGCGAACACCGGGGAGCTGTTTTTT. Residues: CASSFIGGGTANTGELFF.

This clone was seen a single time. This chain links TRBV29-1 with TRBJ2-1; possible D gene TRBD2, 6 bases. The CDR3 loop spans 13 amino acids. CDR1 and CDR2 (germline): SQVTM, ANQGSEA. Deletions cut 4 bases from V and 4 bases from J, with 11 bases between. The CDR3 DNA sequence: TGCAGCGTTGTTGCTAGCGTATACAATGAGCAGTTCTTC. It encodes CSVVASVYNEQFF.

The CDR3 DNA reads as TGTGCCAGCAGCAGGAAGCCAGGGGTCTCTGGGGCCAACGTCCTGACTTTC. It translates to CASSRKPGVSGANVLTF. The chain is built from TRBV5-6 and TRBJ2-6, with D tentatively TRBD1 (6 bases). This CDR3 is built from 17 residues. V was pared by 4 bases and J by 0 bases, with 14 bases between. The germline V gene encodes CDR1 SGHDT and CDR2 YYEEEE.

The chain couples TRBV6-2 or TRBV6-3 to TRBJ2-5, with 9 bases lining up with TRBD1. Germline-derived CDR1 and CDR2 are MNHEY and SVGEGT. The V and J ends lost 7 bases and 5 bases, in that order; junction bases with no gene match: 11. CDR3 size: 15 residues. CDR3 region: CASTPPPQGAETQYF. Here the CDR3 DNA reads TGTGCCAGCACCCCACCCCCACAGGGGGCCGAGACCCAGTACTTC.

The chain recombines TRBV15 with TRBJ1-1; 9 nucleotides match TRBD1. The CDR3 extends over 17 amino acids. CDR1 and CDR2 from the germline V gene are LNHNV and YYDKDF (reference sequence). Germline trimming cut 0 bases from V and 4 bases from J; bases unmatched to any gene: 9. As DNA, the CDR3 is TGTGCCACCAGCAGAGATAGAGGGACAGGGAGGAGCACTGAAGCTTTCTTT. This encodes CATSRDRGTGRSTEAFF.

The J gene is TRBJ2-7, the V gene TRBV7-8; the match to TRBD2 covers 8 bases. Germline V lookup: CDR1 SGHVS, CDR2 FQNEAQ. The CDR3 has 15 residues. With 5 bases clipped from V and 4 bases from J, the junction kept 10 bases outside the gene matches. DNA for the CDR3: TGTGCCAGCAGCATTGCAGCGGGAGCTCGGTACGAGCAGTACTTC. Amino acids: CASSIAAGARYEQYF.

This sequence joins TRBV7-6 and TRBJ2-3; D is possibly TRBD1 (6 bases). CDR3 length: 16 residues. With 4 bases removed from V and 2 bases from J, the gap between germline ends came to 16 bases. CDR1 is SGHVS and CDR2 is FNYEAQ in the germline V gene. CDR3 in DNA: TGTGCCAGCAGCTCCTCAGGGGTCCCCCTCACAGATACGCAGTATTTT. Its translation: CASSSSGVPLTDTQYF.

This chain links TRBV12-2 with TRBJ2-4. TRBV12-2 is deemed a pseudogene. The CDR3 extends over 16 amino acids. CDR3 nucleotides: TGTGCAAGTCGCTTAGTTTCTGGGTCAGCCAAAAACATTCAGTACTTC. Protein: CASRLVSGSAKNIQYF.

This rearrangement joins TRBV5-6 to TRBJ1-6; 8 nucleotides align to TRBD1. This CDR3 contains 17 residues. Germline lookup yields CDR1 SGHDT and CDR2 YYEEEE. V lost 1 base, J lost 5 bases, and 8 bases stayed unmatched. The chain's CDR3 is CASSLLWDRSNNSPLHF. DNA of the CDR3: TGTGCCAGCAGCTTGTTGTGGGACAGGAGCAATAATTCACCCCTCCACTTT. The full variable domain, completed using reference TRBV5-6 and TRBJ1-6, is DAGVTQSPTHLIKTRGQQVTLRCSPKSGHDTVSWYQQALGQGPQFIFQYYEEEERQRGNFPDRFSGHQFPNYSSELNVNALLLGDSALYLCASSLLWDRSNNSPLHFGNGTRLTVT.

CDR3 bases: TGTGCCAGCAGTTTATCCCTCGGTAATTCACCCCTCCACTTT. Its protein is CASSLSLGNSPLHF. V gene TRBV28 combines with J gene TRBJ1-6, with D unclear. This CDR3 has 14 residues. Per germline, CDR1 MDHEN and CDR2 SYDVKM. The germline V and J ends were trimmed by 1 base and 6 bases, with 7 bases remaining between them.